This T cell receptor (beta chain) is from a study of shared clonotypes between healthy human individuals. Positive CCR7 selection of CD45RO-negative cells yielded the naive CD8 cells, and terminally differentiated effector memory CD45RA+ cells were excluded. V shed 5 bases and J shed 5 bases, with 13 bases lying between them. This CDR3 region has 14 residues. From germline, CDR1 is PRHDT and CDR2 FYEKMQ (reference sequence). The method was immunoSEQ multiplex PCR; TCRdb's version includes in-frame clones alone and lacks a portion of them. The repertoire holds around 1,900,000 clones, with about 93% as singletons.

Sequenced material: naive CD8+ T cells from PBMCs. The chain carries TRBV13 and TRBJ2-1; D is undetermined. The origin of this receptor is a man between 18 and 29 years old in good health. Some clones in this sample may be carry-over from other donors' samples. The CDR3 loop reads CASSPRSFDNEQFF. The CDR3 bases are TGTGCCAGCAGCCCCCGCAGCTTCGACAATGAGCAGTTCTTC. Full variable domain (missing parts from reference TRBV13 and TRBJ2-1): AAGVIQSPRHLIKEKRETATLKCYPIPRHDTVYWYQQGPGQDPQFLISFYEKMQSDKGSIPDRFSAQQFSDYHSELNMSSLELGDSALYFCASSPRSFDNEQFFGPGTRLTVL.